One sample yielded the 14 T cell receptor beta chains listed below, sequenced in a study of OX40 agonist ivuxolimab in advanced cancers. Sequencing used immunoSEQ multiplex PCR; TCRdb keeps in-frame clones, though not all of them. The data show some 100,000 clones, 70% to 90% seen once. The sample was CD4+ or CD8+ T cells sorted from blood, taken in a trial of the OX40 agonist ivuxolimab. These receptors came from an adult with an advanced solid tumor such as melanoma, head and neck, liver or kidney cancer.

The rearrangement joins TRBV27 to TRBJ1-4; 8 nucleotides agree with TRBD1. This CDR3 contains 15 residues. The V and J ends lost 6 bases and 4 bases, in that order; junction bases with no gene match: 7. Germline values: CDR1 MNHEY, CDR2 SMNVEV (reference sequence). CDR3 loop: CASSPADRVNEKLFF. The CDR3 nucleotides read TGTGCCAGCAGCCCGGCGGACAGGGTTAATGAAAAACTGTTTTTT.

The chain has TRBV7-2 and TRBJ2-7; D possibly corresponds to TRBD1 (6 bases). The length of the CDR3 is 15 residues. The V and J ends lost 5 bases and 2 bases respectively, with 16 bases between them. Germline V gene lookup returns CDR1 SGHTA and CDR2 FQGNSA. This CDR3 is CASSLRGADTYEQYF. CDR3 sequence (DNA): TGTGCCAGCAGCCTCAGGGGCGCTGATACCTACGAGCAGTACTTC.

This CDR3 reads CASSSRDIVHEQYF. The CDR3 DNA reads TGCGCCAGCAGCTCTCGGGACATCGTACACGAGCAGTACTTC. The chain has TRBV5-1 and TRBJ2-7; a weak D match, TRBD1 (6 bases). Germline CDR1 is SGHRS and CDR2 is YFSETQ. CDR3 length: 14 amino acids. With 3 bases removed from V and 5 bases from J, the gap between germline ends came to 15 bases.

The CDR3 loop reads CASSLDTGSNQPQHF. CDR3 DNA sequence: TGTGCCAGCAGCTTAGATACTGGCAGCAATCAGCCCCAGCATTTT. The rearrangement uses TRBV11-2 and TRBJ1-5; D gene uncertain. The CDR3 length is 15 residues. V was cut by 0 bases and J by 1 base, with 7 bases left in between. Germline V lookup: CDR1 SGHAT, CDR2 FQNNGV.

This sequence joins TRBV9 and TRBJ2-2, with D hard to call. This CDR3 is built from 14 residues. The V and J ends lost 6 bases and 2 bases respectively, with 11 bases between them. Germline V CDR1 and CDR2: SGDLS, YYNGEE. This CDR3 reads CASTVGRNTGELFF. CDR3 nucleotides: TGTGCCAGCACGGTCGGCAGAAACACCGGGGAGCTGTTTTTT.

The chain employs TRBV19 and TRBJ1-4; 7 bases line up with TRBD1. Germline V CDR1 and CDR2: LNHDA, SQIVND (reference sequence). The CDR3 is made up of 17 amino acids. Trimming cost V 5 bases and J 7 bases; bases outside gene matches: 16. The CDR3 region has the DNA TGTGCCAGTAGTCTGTCCCGGGACAGCGGGGGAGGTGAAAAACTGTTTTTT. The encoded protein is CASSLSRDSGGGEKLFF.

The rearrangement uses TRBV10-2 and TRBJ1-1, with unresolved D. There are 14 residues in the CDR3. The germline gives CDR1 WSHSY, CDR2 SAAADI. Trimming stripped 2 bases from V and 3 bases from J, with 10 bases between. CDR3 sequence: CASSEGRWDTEAFF. The CDR3 coding sequence is TGCGCCAGCAGTGAGGGACGTTGGGACACTGAAGCTTTCTTT.

The J gene is TRBJ2-1, the V gene TRBV28, with TRBD2 matching 10 bases. Germline-derived CDR1 and CDR2 are MDHEN and SYDVKM. The length of the CDR3 is 15 residues. With 7 bases clipped from V and 9 bases from J, the junction kept 12 bases outside the gene matches. In DNA, the CDR3 is TGTGCCAGCACCTCATCCCTCCGGACTAGCGGTGAGCAGTTCTTC. Protein sequence: CASTSSLRTSGEQFF.

The J gene is TRBJ2-5, the V gene TRBV20-1, with D maybe TRBD1 (5 bases). The germline gives CDR1 DFQATT, CDR2 SNEGSKA (reference sequence). This CDR3 has 11 residues. V lost 7 bases, J lost 3 bases, and 9 bases lay in between. CDR3 sequence: CSVDREETQYF. Here the CDR3 DNA reads TGCAGTGTTGACAGAGAAGAGACCCAGTACTTC.

The chain employs TRBV9 and TRBJ2-3; tentatively, D is TRBD1 or TRBD2 (5 bases each). Trimming took off 4 bases at V and 0 bases at J, with 12 bases between the two ends. CDR3 length: 15 amino acids. Per the germline V gene, CDR1 is SGDLS and CDR2 is YYNGEE. This CDR3 reads CASSPNGASTDTQYF. CDR3 nucleotide sequence: TGTGCCAGCAGCCCTAACGGGGCCAGCACAGATACGCAGTATTTT.

This clone appeared a few times. The identical CDR3 is also encoded by other nucleotide sequences in the sample. The chain employs TRBV2 and TRBJ1-2, with TRBD1 identical over 10 bases. Trimming cost V 6 bases and J 5 bases; bases outside gene matches: 3. Germline V gives CDR1 SNHLY, CDR2 FYNNEI. The CDR3 extends over 13 amino acids. The CDR3, as DNA: TGTGCCAGCAGGGGACAGGGGATTTATGGCTACACCTTC. This gives the protein CASRGQGIYGYTF.

The gene calls are TRBV18 and TRBJ2-5, with D possibly matching TRBD2 (6 bases). CDR1 and CDR2 from the germline V gene are KGHSH and LQKENI. This CDR3 is built from 15 residues. The V end lost 6 bases, the J end lost 4 bases, and 18 bases lay between the germline ends. CDR3 sequence (DNA): TGTGCCAGCTCTGGCGGGGTCATTCGTGGAGAGACCCAGTACTTC. It encodes CASSGGVIRGETQYF.

This clone is a singleton in its sample. This rearrangement joins TRBV6-1 to TRBJ1-1; maybe TRBD1 (6 bases). This CDR3 is 15 amino acids long. CDR1 and CDR2 from the germline V gene are MNHNS and SASEGT. Trimming removed 7 bases from V and 1 base from J, with 16 bases in between. The CDR3 is CASTPPGQSNTEAFF. The CDR3, as DNA: TGTGCCAGCACCCCTCCGGGACAATCGAACACTGAAGCTTTCTTT.

The V and J genes are TRBV28 and TRBJ1-5; D is ambiguous. The germline V gene has CDR1 MDHEN and CDR2 SYDVKM. Trimming left V 5 bases short and J 3 bases short, with 8 bases between. CDR3 size: 13 residues. CDR3 in amino acids: CASSKESNQPQHF. CDR3 sequence (DNA): TGTGCCAGCAGTAAGGAGTCCAATCAGCCCCAGCATTTT.